A selection of T cell receptor beta chains follows, all from one sample in a study of PD-1 blockade in classical Hodgkin lymphoma. Clones were read by immunoSEQ multiplex PCR, and TCRdb kept only the in-frame ones, dropping some. The table has around 18,000 clones, approximately 81% seen once. The sequences come from CD4+ T cells from blood, collected before the fourth cycle of nivolumab. All receptors derive from a human donor with classical Hodgkin lymphoma. The CDR3 runs from the conserved cysteine through the conserved F or W. The D gene is left open where the match is weak. Clone size, where shown, is once, few, many, or a class for clones that have expanded.

d_gene	abundance	v_gene	j_gene	CDR3nt	CDR3aa
TRBD1	-	TRBV5-1	TRBJ1-1	TGCGCCAGCAGCCGTGACCTCAGGGGGGTTGAGACTGAAGCTTTCTTT	CASSRDLRGVETEAFF
-	-	TRBV29-1	TRBJ2-1	TGCAGCGTTGAAAGTTCGGGGTTCGGCAATGAGCAGTTCTTC	CSVESSGFGNEQFF
-	-	TRBV5-8	TRBJ2-5	TGTGCCAGCAGCTTGGGGGGGCGCCCCCAAGAGACCCAGTACTTC	CASSLGGRPQETQYF
-	-	TRBV19	TRBJ2-2	TGTGCCAGTAGTATAGCTCCAGCCACCGGGGAGCTGTTTTTT	CASSIAPATGELFF
TRBD2	-	TRBV6-5	TRBJ2-7	TGTGCCAGCAAGACGCCGGGACTAGCGGGACAGCAGTACTTC	CASKTPGLAGQQYF
TRBD1	-	TRBV5-1	TRBJ1-1	TGCGCCAGCAGACGGACAGGGTCCAACACTGAAGCTTTCTTT	CASRRTGSNTEAFF
TRBD1	few	TRBV6-5	TRBJ1-6	TGTGCCAGCAGTAGGGACAGGGCCATTGGGTCACCCCTCCACTTT	CASSRDRAIGSPLHF
-	-	TRBV19	TRBJ2-3	TGTGCCAGTAGTGTCGCAGATACGCAGTATTTT	CASSVADTQYF
-	-	TRBV6-5	TRBJ1-1	TGTGCCAGCAGAGGAAGACGCAATGAAGCTTTCTTT	CASRGRRNEAFF
-	few	TRBV19	TRBJ2-5	TGTGCCAGTAGTTGGGGGGCAGGAGAGACCCAGTACTTC	CASSWGAGETQYF
TRBD1	-	TRBV2	TRBJ1-5	TGTGCCAGCAGTCTGGACAGGGGCGGCAATCAGCCCCAGCATTTT	CASSLDRGGNQPQHF
-	-	TRBV5-4	TRBJ1-3	TGTGCCAGCAGCTTGAAGGGATCTGGAAACACCATATATTTT	CASSLKGSGNTIYF
-	-	TRBV15	TRBJ1-5	TGTGCCACCAGCAGAGATTGGCAGGGAAGGCAGCCCCAGCATTTT	CATSRDWQGRQPQHF
-	once	TRBV19	TRBJ2-5	TGTGCCAGTAGATGGACCCATCAAGAGACCCAGTACTTC	CASRWTHQETQYF
TRBD1	-	TRBV11-3	TRBJ2-1	TGTGCCAGCAGCTTGGGACAGGGAGTCAATGAGCAGTTCTTC	CASSLGQGVNEQFF
-	-	TRBV15	TRBJ2-3	TGTGCCACCAGCAGATCCGACAGTGGAACAGATACGCAGTATTTT	CATSRSDSGTDTQYF
TRBD1	-	TRBV5-1	TRBJ1-2	TGCGCCAGCAGCTTGGTGGGACAGGGTATTCTTCCCTATGGCTACACCTTC	CASSLVGQGILPYGYTF
TRBD2	-	TRBV11-2	TRBJ2-2	TGTGCCAGCAGCCCAAGCGGGAGCTCAACCGGGGAGCTGTTTTTT	CASSPSGSSTGELFF
TRBD1	-	TRBV2	TRBJ2-3	TGTGCCAGCACCCTTGGACAGGGTGGAGATACGCAGTATTTT	CASTLGQGGDTQYF
-	-	TRBV11-3	TRBJ2-7	TGTGCCAGCAGCCGTACACCAGTCTACGAGCAGTACTTC	CASSRTPVYEQYF
-	-	TRBV7-6	TRBJ1-1	TGTGCCAGCAGCTTAGGAGGGAAGAAAGGGACCACTGAAGCTTTCTTT	CASSLGGKKGTTEAFF
TRBD1	-	TRBV2	TRBJ2-2	TGTGCCAGCAAGGAACAGGGGCCCACCGGGGAGCTGTTTTTT	CASKEQGPTGELFF
TRBD2	once	TRBV5-1	TRBJ2-5	TGCGCCAGCAGCTCGGTGGGTCTAGCGGGGGCGGAGACCCAGTACTTC	CASSSVGLAGAETQYF
-	-	TRBV30	TRBJ1-4	TGTGCCTGGAGTGCAGCGGGGGGACCAAATGAAAAACTGTTTTTT	CAWSAAGGPNEKLFF
TRBD1	-	TRBV5-1	TRBJ1-5	TGCGCCAGCAGCTTTGGGACAGATTCCAATCAGCCCCAGCATTTT	CASSFGTDSNQPQHF
TRBD2	-	TRBV19	TRBJ2-7	TGTGCCAGTAGTACCCTAGCGGGAGTTCTGGACGAGCAGTACTTC	CASSTLAGVLDEQYF
-	-	TRBV5-8	TRBJ1-1	TGTGCCAGCAGCCTAATACAGGGCCGTCAAGCTTTCTTT	CASSLIQGRQAFF
TRBD2	few	TRBV19	TRBJ2-4	TGTGCCAGTAGTATTGCGGGACTAGATGGCATTCAGTACTTC	CASSIAGLDGIQYF
TRBD1	-	TRBV28	TRBJ1-3	TGTGCCAGCAGAACGACAGGGGGTCTAAGAAACACCATATATTTT	CASRTTGGLRNTIYF
-	-	TRBV12-2	TRBJ2-5	TGTGCAAGTCGCTTCGACCCCCCGGAGGGGGGGGGTAGCGGGGAGGGGGAAGAGACCCAGTACTTC	CASRFDPPEGGGSGEGEETQYF
TRBD1	-	TRBV30	TRBJ2-5	TGTGCCTGCCTTTACCCCCGGACAGGGGGTAAAAAAGAGACCCAGTACTTC	CACLYPRTGGKKETQYF
-	-	TRBV19	TRBJ1-1	TGTGCCAGTAGCCCGGGGGGCAGGGTCCTGAACACTGAAGCTTTCTTT	CASSPGGRVLNTEAFF
-	-	TRBV11-2	TRBJ1-3	TGTGCCAGCAGCCGCATATACGGAAACACCATATATTTT	CASSRIYGNTIYF
-	-	TRBV4-1	TRBJ1-1	TGCGCCAGCAGCCAAGTAATCTGGGGACGGGGTGGAAACACTGAAGCTTTCTTT	CASSQVIWGRGGNTEAFF
TRBD1	-	TRBV5-8	TRBJ2-7	TGTGCCAGCAGCTTCCGGACAGGTTATACCTACGAGCAGTACTTC	CASSFRTGYTYEQYF
-	few	TRBV25-1	TRBJ1-6	TGTGCCAGCAGTGAATGGTGGGAAAATAATTCACCCCTCCACTTT	CASSEWWENNSPLHF
TRBD1	-	TRBV28	TRBJ1-5	TGTGCCAGCAGTCGGACAGGGTTGGAGCCCCAGCATTTT	CASSRTGLEPQHF
-	-	TRBV5-1	TRBJ1-2	TGCGCCAGCAGCTTTAACTCGGAAGTTGAGAGCTACACCTTC	CASSFNSEVESYTF
-	-	TRBV5-8	TRBJ1-4	TGTGCCAGCAGCTTGGTGTTGGGGGCGTTTAATGAAAAACTGTTTTTT	CASSLVLGAFNEKLFF
TRBD1	-	TRBV14	TRBJ1-1	TGTGCCAGCAGCCTCAGGACAGGGGAAGCTTTCTTT	CASSLRTGEAFF
-	-	TRBV7-2	TRBJ1-5	TGTGCCAGCAGCTTAGAGGGTTATCAGCCCCAGCATTTT	CASSLEGYQPQHF
-	-	TRBV6-6	TRBJ2-3	TGTGCCAGCAGGCTGGGGGCGGCAGATACGCAGTATTTT	CASRLGAADTQYF
TRBD1	few	TRBV15	TRBJ2-7	TGTGCCACCAGCAGACGGGCCGGGACAGACTCCTACGAGCAGTACTTC	CATSRRAGTDSYEQYF
-	-	TRBV9	TRBJ2-3	TGTGCCAGCAGCGTAACAACTAGCAACACAGATACGCAGTATTTT	CASSVTTSNTDTQYF
-	-	TRBV9	TRBJ2-7	TGTGCCAGCAGCGTTACTACCAGTTCCTACGAGCAGTACTTC	CASSVTTSSYEQYF
-	-	TRBV20-1	TRBJ1-6	TGCAGTGCTAGTGAGGAGTCCCTCCACTTT	CSASEESLHF
-	-	TRBV7-9	TRBJ2-3	TGTGCCAGCAGCTTAAACGCCCCAGATACGCAGTATTTT	CASSLNAPDTQYF
-	-	TRBV7-7	TRBJ2-4	TGTGCTAGCAGCTTAGGGCTTGGGAACATTCAGTACTTC	CASSLGLGNIQYF
TRBD2	once	TRBV5-4	TRBJ2-2	TGTGCCAGCAGCTCACTAGCGGGAGTTGTCACCGGGGAGCTGTTTTTT	CASSSLAGVVTGELFF
TRBD1	-	TRBV7-2	TRBJ1-3	TGTGCCAGCAGCCGTTCCAGGGGGCAAATACGGGCCGGAAACACCATATATTTT	CASSRSRGQIRAGNTIYF
TRBD1	-	TRBV6-6	TRBJ1-4	TGTGCCAGCAGCCACAGGGGGCTAAATGAAAAACTGTTTTTT	CASSHRGLNEKLFF
-	-	TRBV21-1	TRBJ2-1	TGTGCCAGCAGCAAACAAACAGCGGGCCTGAGCTCCTACAATGAGCAGTTCTTC	CASSKQTAGLSSYNEQFF
-	few	TRBV19	TRBJ1-5	TGTGCCAGTCACAGGGATCAATGGGAGCCCCAGCATTTT	CASHRDQWEPQHF
TRBD1	-	TRBV5-6	TRBJ1-2	TGTGCCAGCAGCGACAGGGGCCTCTATGGCTACACCTTC	CASSDRGLYGYTF
-	-	TRBV5-1	TRBJ2-6	TGCGCCAGCAGCTTGCTTTTCGGGAGAGGGGCTGGGGCCAACGTCCTGACTTTC	CASSLLFGRGAGANVLTF
TRBD2	-	TRBV5-1	TRBJ2-3	TGCGCCAGCAGCCCTCCGGGACTAGCGGGGGGGCTCAACACAGATACGCAGTATTTT	CASSPPGLAGGLNTDTQYF
TRBD1	medium-sized	TRBV2	TRBJ1-1	TGTGCCAGCAGTGAATTACAGGGGGCGGGTGTGGGGATCTTT	CASSELQGAGVGIF
-	once	TRBV28	TRBJ1-5	TGTGCCAGCACGATGGGGAGAAGGCGTCCGTGGCCCCAGCATTTT	CASTMGRRRPWPQHF